This T cell receptor beta chain was sequenced for a study of shared clonotypes between healthy human individuals. Whole-study results and caveats: Sharing across a few donors was seen in 5% to 5.5% of naive CD4 clonotypes. Generally, naive subsets (rather than memory subsets) showed larger estimated richness. How much donors shared clonotypes was expected to be affected by sequencing depth.

Remarks on this clone: The antigen is undetermined.

The CDR3 contains 15 residues. Germline V gene lookup returns CDR1 LGHNA and CDR2 YSLEER. Trimming shortened V by 4 bases and J by 0 bases, and 13 bases separated the two germline ends. Assay used: immunoSEQ multiplex PCR; TCRdb lists only in-frame clones, some missing. This sample has 2 million to 3 million clones, with approximately 94% found just once. The sequence derives from a man between 18 and 35 years old in good health. Sequenced: naive CD4+ T cells sorted from blood. Subset indicated: CD45RA+ positively selected. This chain uses TRBV4-3 with TRBJ2-7, with D maybe TRBD2 (6 bases). The DNA of the CDR3 is TGCGCCAGCAGCCCTTACCTGGAGGGCTCCTACGAGCAGTACTTC. Residues: CASSPYLEGSYEQYF.